This paragraph reports one TCR beta chain. Its target is unknown. The entry originates in a study of OX40 agonist ivuxolimab in advanced cancers. Whole-study findings and limits: Still undetermined is the antigen specificity of the expanded peripheral T cells.

The ends were cut back, 6 bases at V and 7 bases at J, with 10 bases in the middle. CDR1 and CDR2 (germline): ENHRY, SYGVKD. The CDR3 runs to 12 residues. This table comes from immunoSEQ multiplex PCR, and its TCRdb copy is limited to in-frame clones, with some not included. The table has roughly 89,000 clones, about 86% seen once. The chain uses TRBV10-3 and TRBJ2-1, with D possibly TRBD1 on 5 matching bases. The receptor was isolated from an adult with an advanced solid tumor such as melanoma, head and neck, liver or kidney cancer. The sample consisted of CD4+ or CD8+ T cells sorted from blood, taken in a trial of the OX40 agonist ivuxolimab. The CDR3 sequence: CAIRGRVNEQFF. Written as DNA, the CDR3 is TGTGCCATCAGGGGCAGGGTGAATGAGCAGTTCTTC.